This entry concerns a single TCR beta chain. The target antigen is unknown. The data are from a study of blood T cells in healthy people across ages. Germline CDR1 and CDR2: DFQATT and SNEGSKA (reference sequence). The CDR3 covers 12 residues. Study observations and caveats: Measured against age, TCR beta diversity per million T cells decreased in a roughly linear manner.

Next came a second PCR, run for about 7 to 12 cycles, which used a sample-barcoded 5' primer along with a J-beta primer mix. Using its own MiXCR run on the 5' RACE reads, TCRdb lists one record per CDR3 protein. The data contain almost 1 million distinct CDR3 sequences, roughly 50% of them singletons. The chain recombines TRBV20-1 with TRBJ2-4, with D possibly matching TRBD1 (6 bases). The assigned J gene may be wrong: the sequence end matches TRBJ2-7 better. The clonotype comes from an older woman in good health. Sequenced material: blood. CDR3 coding DNA: TGCAGTGCAACGGACAGACCCTACGAGCAGTACTTC. This translates into CSATDRPYEQYF.